Below, one T cell receptor beta chain is given with its context. This record comes from a study of CD8+CD57+ T cells in acquired aplastic anemia. Study-wide context: The sorted CD4+ and CD8+ cells yielded an average around 3.2 ug of DNA.

V gave up 0 bases and J gave up 6 bases, with 1 base separating them. From germline, CDR1 is KGHDR and CDR2 SFDVKD. This CDR3 has 11 amino acids. Only patients with CD8+CD57+ cell expansion on flow cytometry were chosen for sequencing. Researchers used genomic DNA as the template to profile TCR beta VDJ and CDR3. TCRdb itself ran the reads through MiXCR, one entry per CDR3 protein. The sample has 150,000 to 200,000 distinct CDR3 sequences, about 70% seen once. The chain carries TRBV24-1 and TRBJ2-5; D call uncertain. The sequenced material came from sorted CD4+, CD8+, or CD8+CD57+ T cells (not recorded which) from PBMCs. This receptor was obtained from a human donor with aplastic anemia. CDR3 DNA sequence: TGTGCCACCAGTGATTTGAAGACCCAGTACTTC. It translates to CATSDLKTQYF.